The clone carrying this T cell receptor beta chain appeared a single time. Antigen: not known. The entry originates in a study of T cell responses to AZD1222 COVID-19 vaccine. Study-wide findings and caveats: Dominant CD4 TCR responses targeted spike regions 160-218 and 743-854.

This CDR3 has 13 residues. CDR1 SEHNR and CDR2 FQNEAQ come from the germline V gene (reference sequence). V was cut by 1 base and J by 13 bases, with 16 bases left in between. Profiled with immunoSEQ multiplex PCR; TCRdb holds only in-frame clones, not every one. The sample contains 150,000 or so clones, approximately 89% of which appear only once. This clonotype was obtained from an adult who received the AZD1222 COVID-19 vaccine. This specimen was peripheral blood, taken 28 days after the second AZD1222 dose. This chain joins TRBV7-9 and TRBJ1-2, with unresolved D. The CDR3 loop reads CASSLVQATDSTF. In nucleotides, the CDR3 is TGTGCCAGCAGCTTAGTTCAAGCAACGGATAGCACCTTC.